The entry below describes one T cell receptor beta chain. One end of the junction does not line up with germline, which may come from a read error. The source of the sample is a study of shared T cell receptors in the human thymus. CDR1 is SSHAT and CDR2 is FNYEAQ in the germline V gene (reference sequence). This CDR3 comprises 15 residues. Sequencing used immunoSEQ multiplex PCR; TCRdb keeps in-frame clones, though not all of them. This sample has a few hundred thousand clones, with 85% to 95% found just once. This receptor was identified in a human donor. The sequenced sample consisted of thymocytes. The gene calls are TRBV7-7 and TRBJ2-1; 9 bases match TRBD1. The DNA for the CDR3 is TGTGCTAGCAGCCTGGGACAGGGAACCTACAATGAGCAGTTCTTC. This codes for CASSLGQGTYNEQFF.